This TCR beta chain came from a study of blood T cell repertoires in COVID-19. Trimming removed 7 bases at V and 1 base at J, with 5 bases between. Germline CDR1 reads MNHEY; CDR2 reads SVGAGI. The CDR3 has 13 amino acids. Clones were read by immunoSEQ multiplex PCR, and TCRdb kept only the in-frame ones, dropping some. The table has about 210,000 clones, roughly 81% seen once. The sequencing input was peripheral blood. The clonotype originates from a woman aged 45-65 years with active or convalescent COVID-19. This chain links TRBV6-5 with TRBJ1-6; no definite D call. Written as DNA, the CDR3 is TGTGCCAGCATCCCTTCCTATAATTCACCCCTCCACTTT. Translation gives CASIPSYNSPLHF.